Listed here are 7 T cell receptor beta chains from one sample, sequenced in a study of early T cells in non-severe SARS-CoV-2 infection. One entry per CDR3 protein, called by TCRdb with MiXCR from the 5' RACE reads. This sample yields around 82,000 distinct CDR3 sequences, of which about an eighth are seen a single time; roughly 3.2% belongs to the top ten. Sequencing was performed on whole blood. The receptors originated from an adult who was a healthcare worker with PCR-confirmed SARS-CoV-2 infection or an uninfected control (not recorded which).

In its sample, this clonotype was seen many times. CDR3 region: CASSLGGLARDEQYF. The CDR3 coding sequence is TGTGCCAGCAGCTTGGGGGGACTAGCGAGAGACGAGCAGTACTTC. The chain has TRBV5-4 and TRBJ2-7; 10 bases agree with TRBD2. The junction had 5 bases not matched to a gene; V was cut back by 0 bases and J by 5 bases. The V gene's germline CDR1 is SGHNT and CDR2 YYREEE (reference sequence). This CDR3 has 15 amino acids. The whole variable domain, filled in from reference TRBV5-4 and TRBJ2-7, reads ETGVTQSPTHLIKTRGQQVTLRCSSQSGHNTVSWYQQALGQGPQFIFQYYREEENGRGNFPPRFSGLQFPNYSSELNVNALELDDSALYLCASSLGGLARDEQYFGPGTRLTVT.

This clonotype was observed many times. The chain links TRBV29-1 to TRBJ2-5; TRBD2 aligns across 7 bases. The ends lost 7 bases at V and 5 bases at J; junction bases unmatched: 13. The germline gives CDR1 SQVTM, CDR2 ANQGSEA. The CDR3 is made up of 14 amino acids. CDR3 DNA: TGCAGCGGGATCCGGGGCGGGAGAGGGGAGACCCAGTACTTC. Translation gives CSGIRGGRGETQYF. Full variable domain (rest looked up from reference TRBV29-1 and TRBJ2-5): SAVISQKPSRDICQRGTSLTIQCQVDSQVTMMFWYRQQPGQSLTLIATANQGSEATYESGFVIDKFPISRPNLTFSTLTVSNMSPEDSSIYLCSGIRGGRGETQYFGPGTRLLVL.

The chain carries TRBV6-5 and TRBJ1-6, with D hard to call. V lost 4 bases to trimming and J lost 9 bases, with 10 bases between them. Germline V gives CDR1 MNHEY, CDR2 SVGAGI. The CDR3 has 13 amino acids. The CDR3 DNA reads TGTGCCAGCAGTTCAAAACAGCTTTCACCCCTCCACTTT. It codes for CASSSKQLSPLHF.

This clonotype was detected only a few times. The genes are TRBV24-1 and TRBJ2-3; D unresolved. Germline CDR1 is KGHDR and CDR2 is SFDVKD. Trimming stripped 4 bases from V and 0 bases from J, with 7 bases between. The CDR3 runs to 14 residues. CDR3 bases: TGTGCCACCAGTGACTTCAGGAGCACAGATACGCAGTATTTT. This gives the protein CATSDFRSTDTQYF.

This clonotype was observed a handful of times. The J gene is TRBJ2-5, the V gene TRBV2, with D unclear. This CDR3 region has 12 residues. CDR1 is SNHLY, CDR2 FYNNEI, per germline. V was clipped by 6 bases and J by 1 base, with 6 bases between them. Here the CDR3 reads CASRPAQETQYF. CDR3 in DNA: TGTGCCAGCAGGCCTGCCCAAGAGACCCAGTACTTC.

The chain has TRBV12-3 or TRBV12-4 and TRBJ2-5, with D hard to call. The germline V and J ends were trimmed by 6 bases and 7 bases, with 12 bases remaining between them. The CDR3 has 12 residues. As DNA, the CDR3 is TGTGCCAGCAGATCGGACGAGAGGACCCAGTACTTC. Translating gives CASRSDERTQYF.

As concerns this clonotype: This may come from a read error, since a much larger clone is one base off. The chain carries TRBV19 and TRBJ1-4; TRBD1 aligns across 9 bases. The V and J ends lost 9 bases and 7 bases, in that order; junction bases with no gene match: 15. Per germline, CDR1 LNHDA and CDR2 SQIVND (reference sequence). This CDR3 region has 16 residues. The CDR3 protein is CARSPRTGEVSEKLFF. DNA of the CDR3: TGTGCCAGAAGTCCCCGGACAGGGGAAGTTTCTGAAAAACTGTTTTTT.